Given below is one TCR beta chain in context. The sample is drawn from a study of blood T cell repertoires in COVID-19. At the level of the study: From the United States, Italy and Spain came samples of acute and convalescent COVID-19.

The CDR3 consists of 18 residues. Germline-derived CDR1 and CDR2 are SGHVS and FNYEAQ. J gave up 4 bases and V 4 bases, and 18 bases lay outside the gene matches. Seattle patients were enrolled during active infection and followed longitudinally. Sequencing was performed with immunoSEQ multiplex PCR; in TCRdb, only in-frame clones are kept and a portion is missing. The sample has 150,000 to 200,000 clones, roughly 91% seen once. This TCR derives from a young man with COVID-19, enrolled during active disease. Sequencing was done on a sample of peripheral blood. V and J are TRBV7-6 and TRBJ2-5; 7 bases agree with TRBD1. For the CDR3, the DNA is TGTGCCAGCAGCTCGCTTCCCTCCGGGACAGCCCTAAGAGAGACCCAGTACTTC. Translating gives CASSSLPSGTALRETQYF.